This T cell receptor (beta chain) was recovered during a study of blood T cell repertoires in COVID-19 (dated by TCRdb to 2018 to 2020). Describing the broader study: Samples covering the acute and convalescent phases of COVID-19 were provided by collaborators in the United States, Italy and Spain. The material from the prospective study consisted of cDNA or gDNA derived from T cells, B-cell-depleted T cells, or PBMCs. Samples came from the ongoing ImmuneRACE study (first 160 participants) plus 1,254 subjects from 6 global collaborators. A freely available public database, intended as a resource for researchers studying the immune response to SARS-CoV-2, is where the repertoires were released. Where HLA class I and class II types were available, the types were taken from metadata supplied by the sample provider, not from assay-based typing. Nearly every sample came with metadata listing a de-identified subject ID, COVID-19 status, age in years and sex. The dataset comprised deeply sampled blood TCRbeta repertoires from subjects exposed to, actively infected with, or recovered from COVID-19.

For this clone: Its binding antigen is unknown. Base quality data are lacking; no much larger clone is found one base away.

Relative to germline, V is missing 0 bases and J is missing 4 bases, with 3 bases of the junction outside any gene match. From cysteine to phenylalanine, the CDR3 is 14 amino acids long. Left in the record is the CDR3 DNA by itself, 42 bases read in frame from the first base. Taken from the germline V gene, the CDR1 and CDR2 loops are SGHRS and YFSETQ. Whole blood was collected in K2EDTA tubes by collaborating institutions according to the institutions' own protocols. Collaborator samples were shipped for TCRbeta analysis as frozen whole blood, isolated PBMCs, or DNA extracted from either sample type. TCRbeta CDR3 regions were amplified from genomic DNA using the immunoSEQ Assay, a bias-controlled multiplex PCR. The paper's processing steps were these. Nucleated cell counts per sample were estimated from amplification of reference gene primers within the assay. To quantify the absolute abundance of each unique TCRbeta CDR3 rearrangement, sequence reads were collapsed and filtered. Productive Simpson clonality was computed per sample as the square root of Simpson's diversity index over productive rearrangements. Sourced from immuneACCESS, this table was stored by TCRdb with only in-frame sequences that have V and J called. A share of the clones is absent; for the studies checked, an unresolved V gene accounts for under half, and the remainder has no known explanation. That table furnishes V, J and clone size, whereas the DNA furnished D and trimming. This sample lists roughly 250,000 clones; 70% to 85% were detected once. About 4% of the sample is in the top ten clones.

Overall results and qualifications from the work: Clinical and demographic metadata were provided uncurated, with the amount varying by source and participant.

The origin of this receptor is a woman aged 40 to 50 with active or convalescent COVID-19. Material for sequencing was peripheral blood. The chain links TRBV5-1 with TRBJ1-2; TRBD1 fits 7 bases in the junction. The DNA reads as follows: TGCGCCAGCAGCTTGGATGGACAGGCCTATGGCTACACCTTC. This sequence encodes CASSLDGQAYGYTF.